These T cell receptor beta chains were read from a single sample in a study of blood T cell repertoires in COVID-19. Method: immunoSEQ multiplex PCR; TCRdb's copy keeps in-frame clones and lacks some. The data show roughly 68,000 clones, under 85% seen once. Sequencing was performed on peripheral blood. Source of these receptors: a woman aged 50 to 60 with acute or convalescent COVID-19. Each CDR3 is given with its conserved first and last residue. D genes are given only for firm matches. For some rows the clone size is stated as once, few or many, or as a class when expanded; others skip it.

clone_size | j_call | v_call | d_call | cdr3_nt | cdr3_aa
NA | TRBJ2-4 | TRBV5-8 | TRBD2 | TGTGCCAGCAGCTTGTTCATAGGGCAGGGCCTAGCGGAAAACATTCAGTACTTC | CASSLFIGQGLAENIQYF
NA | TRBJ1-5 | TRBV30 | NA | TGTGCCTGGAGTGTGCCCGGGAATCAGCCCCAGCATTTT | CAWSVPGNQPQHF
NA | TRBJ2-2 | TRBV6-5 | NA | TGTGCCAGCAGTTACGACAGCACAAGGAACACCGGGGAGCTGTTTTTT | CASSYDSTRNTGELFF
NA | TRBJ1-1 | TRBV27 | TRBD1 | TGTGCCAGCAGTATAGGACAGGGCAACAGGGACACTGAAGCTTTCTTT | CASSIGQGNRDTEAFF
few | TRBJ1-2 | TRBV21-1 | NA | TGTGCCAGCAGCTCCGAGGACAGGGTTAACTATGGCTACACCTTC | CASSSEDRVNYGYTF
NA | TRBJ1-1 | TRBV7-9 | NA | TGTGCCAGCAGCTTTCTGGCAGAGAACACTGAAGCTTTCTTT | CASSFLAENTEAFF
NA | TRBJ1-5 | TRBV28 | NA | TGTGCCAGCAGGAGTTCACGCAATCAGCCCCAGCATTTT | CASRSSRNQPQHF
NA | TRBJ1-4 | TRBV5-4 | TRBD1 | TGTGCCAGCTCGAAGGGACAGGATAATGAAAAACTGTTTTTT | CASSKGQDNEKLFF
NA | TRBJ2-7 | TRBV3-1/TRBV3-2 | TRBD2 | TGTGCCAGCAGCCGGACTAGCGGGGGAGGTGGCGAGCAGTACTTC | CASSRTSGGGGEQYF
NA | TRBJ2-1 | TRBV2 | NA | TGTGCCAGCAGTGCCGAGCGTGCCTACAATGAGCAGTTCTTC | CASSAERAYNEQFF
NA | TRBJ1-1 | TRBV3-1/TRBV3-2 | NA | TGTGCCAGCAGCCCCGGGATGAACACTGAAGCTTTCTTT | CASSPGMNTEAFF
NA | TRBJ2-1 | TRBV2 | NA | TGTGCTTCACAGATCAAATTCTACAATGAGCAGTTCTTC | CASQIKFYNEQFF
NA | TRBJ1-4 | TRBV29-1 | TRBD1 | TGCAGCGTGGCAAGGGGAGCAGGGGGGAATGAAAAACTGTTTTTT | CSVARGAGGNEKLFF
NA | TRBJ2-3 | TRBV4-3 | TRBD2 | TGCGCCAGCAGCCAAGAGGGACTAGCGGGGGACGCAGATACGCAGTATTTT | CASSQEGLAGDADTQYF
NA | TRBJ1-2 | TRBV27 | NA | TGTGCCAGCAGTTTATCCCGGACAATCCAAAACTATGGCTACACCTTC | CASSLSRTIQNYGYTF
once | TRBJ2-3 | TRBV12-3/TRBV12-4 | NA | TGTGCCAGCAGTTTGAGCGGCACAGATACGCAGTATTTT | CASSLSGTDTQYF
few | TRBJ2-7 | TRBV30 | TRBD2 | TGTGCCTGGAGTCGCCCGGGACTAGATTTCGAGCAGTACTTC | CAWSRPGLDFEQYF
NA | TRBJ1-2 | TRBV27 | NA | TGTGCCAGCAGTGAGGGTGCAGCTGGTAACTATGGCTACACCTTC | CASSEGAAGNYGYTF
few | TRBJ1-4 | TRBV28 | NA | TGTGCCAGCAGTTCCCTCATAGCAACTAATGAAAAACTGTTTTTT | CASSSLIATNEKLFF
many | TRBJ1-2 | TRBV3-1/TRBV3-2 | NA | TGTGCCAGCAGCTTCAGGGGAACTAACTATGGCTACACCTTC | CASSFRGTNYGYTF
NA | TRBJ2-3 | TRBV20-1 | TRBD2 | TGCAGTGCTAGTGGACTAGCGGGGCCCCCTAGCACAGATACGCAGTATTTT | CSASGLAGPPSTDTQYF
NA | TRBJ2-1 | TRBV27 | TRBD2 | TGTGCCAGCAGTTTATGGGGGGGTGAGCAGTTCTTC | CASSLWGGEQFF
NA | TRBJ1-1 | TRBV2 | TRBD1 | TGTGCCAGCAGTGGACAGGGCAGAGGGACTGAAGCTTTCTTT | CASSGQGRGTEAFF
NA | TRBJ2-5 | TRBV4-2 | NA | TGTGCCAGCAGCCAAGATCGGGGGGCAGAGACCCAGTACTTC | CASSQDRGAETQYF
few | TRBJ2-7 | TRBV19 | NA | TGTGCCAGTAGTATAACCCCACCCAGGCCCTACGAGCAGTACTTC | CASSITPPRPYEQYF
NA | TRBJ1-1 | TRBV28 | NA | TGTGCCAGCAGTTTATCCCAATATGGCAGGGGAGCTTTCTTT | CASSLSQYGRGAFF
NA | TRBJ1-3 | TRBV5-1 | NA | TGCGCCAGCAGCTTGATCGGGGTATCTGGAAACACCATATATTTT | CASSLIGVSGNTIYF
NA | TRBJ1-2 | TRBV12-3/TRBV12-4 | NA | TGTGCCAGCAGTTTAGGGACAGCGGTAGGCTACACCTTC | CASSLGTAVGYTF